These 10 T cell receptor beta chains share one sample of origin, sequenced in a study of cytomegalovirus exposure and HLA in healthy donors. Researchers ran the PCR with 60 Vbeta and 13 Jbeta primers. TCRdb's table, derived via immunoSEQ multiplex PCR, lists solely in-frame clones and lacks some. The sample shows about 220,000 clones, over 70% of them seen only once. Sample: PBMCs. The source of these receptors is a boy younger than 10 in good health and CMV-seronegative.

The gene calls are TRBV29-1 and TRBJ1-1; unclear D gene. The V and J ends lost 7 bases and 0 bases respectively, with 12 bases between them. This CDR3 has 13 amino acids. CDR1 and CDR2 from the germline V gene are SQVTM and ANQGSEA. As DNA, the CDR3 is TGCAGCGGTCAAGACACACTGAACACTGAAGCTTTCTTT. Translated: CSGQDTLNTEAFF.

V usage is TRBV7-9 and J usage is TRBJ2-1; tentatively, D is TRBD2 (6 bases). V was cut by 4 bases and J by 9 bases, with 19 bases left in between. Germline V gene data show CDR1 as SEHNR and CDR2 as FQNEAQ (reference sequence). The CDR3 has 15 residues. CDR3 DNA: TGTGCCAGCAGCTCCGGCGGGGACGTGTCTCTTGAGCAGTTCTTC. It encodes CASSSGGDVSLEQFF.

The chain joins TRBV11-2 to TRBJ2-7; no clear D gene. This CDR3 comprises 12 residues. V was trimmed by 5 bases and J by 6 bases, leaving 11 bases between them. The germline V gene has CDR1 SGHAT and CDR2 FQNNGV. The CDR3 coding sequence is TGTGCCAGCAGCATCTATTCCGGCGAGCAGTACTTC. This codes for CASSIYSGEQYF.

The rearrangement uses TRBV2 and TRBJ2-1, with 7 nucleotides matching TRBD2. J was trimmed by 1 base and V by 6 bases; bases with no gene match: 6. The CDR3 extends over 15 amino acids. Germline lookup yields CDR1 SNHLY and CDR2 FYNNEI. The CDR3 sequence: CASSGRGESYNEQFF. In DNA form, the CDR3 reads TGTGCCAGCAGCGGCCGGGGGGAGTCCTACAATGAGCAGTTCTTC.

The V call is TRBV12-5, the J call TRBJ2-3, with 12 bases lining up with TRBD2. In germline, CDR1 is LGHNT, CDR2 FRNRAP. J was trimmed by 0 bases and V by 6 bases; bases with no gene match: 4. The CDR3 spans 16 residues. CDR3 amino acids: CASGPGTSGSTDTQYF. In nucleotides, the CDR3 is TGTGCTAGTGGGCCCGGGACTAGCGGGAGCACAGATACGCAGTATTTT. The complete variable domain, with remaining parts taken from reference TRBV12-5 and TRBJ2-3, reads DARVTQTPRHKVTEMGQEVTMRCQPILGHNTVFWYRQTMMQGLELLAYFRNRAPLDDSGMPKDRFSAEMPDATLATLKIQPSEPRDSAVYFCASGPGTSGSTDTQYFGPGTRLTVL.

The gene calls are TRBV5-1 and TRBJ2-1, with TRBD2 matching 13 bases. Germline V gene sequence: CDR1 SGHRS, CDR2 YFSETQ. Losses at the gene ends were 3 bases for V and 8 bases for J; bases not matched to a gene: 5. The CDR3 sequence is 15 residues long. The CDR3 is CASSSWTSGGDEQFF. The DNA of the CDR3 is TGCGCCAGCAGCTCCTGGACTAGCGGGGGAGATGAGCAGTTCTTC.

This chain joins TRBV27 and TRBJ2-7; no definite D call. V was clipped by 4 bases and J by 3 bases, with 13 bases between them. This CDR3 comprises 14 residues. CDR1 and CDR2 (germline): MNHEY, SMNVEV (reference sequence). This chain's CDR3 is CASSSDSPHYEQYF. The DNA for the CDR3 is TGTGCCAGCAGTTCAGACTCCCCTCACTACGAGCAGTACTTC.

This clone turned up a few times. This chain links TRBV7-6 with TRBJ1-5, with unresolved D. Germline V gene sequence: CDR1 SGHVS, CDR2 FNYEAQ. V was trimmed by 5 bases and J by 1 base, leaving 12 bases between them. The CDR3 covers 15 residues. The CDR3 reads CASSAIDGSNQPQHF. CDR3 DNA: TGTGCCAGCAGCGCTATAGACGGGAGCAATCAGCCCCAGCATTTT. Full variable domain (rest looked up from reference TRBV7-6 and TRBJ1-5): GAGVSQSPRYKVTKRGQDVALRCDPISGHVSLYWYRQALGQGPEFLTYFNYEAQQDKSGLPNDRFSAERPEGSISTLTIQRTEQRDSAMYRCASSAIDGSNQPQHFGDGTRLSIL.

This clone was picked up one time. This chain uses TRBV10-3 with TRBJ2-5; a possible D gene is TRBD2 (6 bases). Trimming shortened V by 4 bases and J by 0 bases, and 6 bases separated the two germline ends. The germline gives CDR1 ENHRY, CDR2 SYGVKD. This CDR3 has 13 amino acids. The CDR3: CAISGTNQETQYF. DNA of the CDR3: TGTGCCATCAGTGGGACTAACCAAGAGACCCAGTACTTC.

The V gene is TRBV13, the J gene TRBJ1-1; 7 bases are shared with TRBD1. J was trimmed by 0 bases and V by 4 bases; bases with no gene match: 2. Germline V lookup: CDR1 PRHDT, CDR2 FYEKMQ (reference sequence). The CDR3 loop spans 14 amino acids. The CDR3 DNA sequence: TGTGCCAGCAGCTCGACAGGGTTGAACACTGAAGCTTTCTTT. Protein: CASSSTGLNTEAFF.